This TCR beta chain is from a study of post-analysis software for immune sequencing data. At the level of the study: Relapsing-remitting, secondary progressive and progressive-relapsing multiple sclerosis courses were included. Overall study results and limits: Four or five TRBV segments (TRBV5-6, TRBV5-1 and TRBV20-1 among them) occurred more frequently in patients than in controls.

Points on this clonotype: Its antigen remains unknown. A read error is possible here, since a much larger clone lies one base away.

Researchers reported that TCR beta cDNA libraries carried unique molecular identifiers. TCRdb passed the PCR reads through MiXCR, listing each CDR3 protein once. Of about 190,000 distinct CDR3 sequences in the sample, 25% to 35% were seen once. Germline values: CDR1 DFQATT, CDR2 SNEGSKA (reference sequence). Trimming cost V 1 base and J 8 bases; bases outside gene matches: 8. The CDR3 covers 14 residues. This rearrangement joins TRBV20-1 to TRBJ2-4; 7 nucleotides match TRBD2. This clonotype was sampled from a girl between 2 and 17 years old with multiple sclerosis. Sequenced sample: blood. The chain's CDR3 is CSARGTGGSYIQYF. CDR3 nucleotides: TGCAGTGCTAGAGGGACTGGCGGGAGTTACATTCAGTACTTC.